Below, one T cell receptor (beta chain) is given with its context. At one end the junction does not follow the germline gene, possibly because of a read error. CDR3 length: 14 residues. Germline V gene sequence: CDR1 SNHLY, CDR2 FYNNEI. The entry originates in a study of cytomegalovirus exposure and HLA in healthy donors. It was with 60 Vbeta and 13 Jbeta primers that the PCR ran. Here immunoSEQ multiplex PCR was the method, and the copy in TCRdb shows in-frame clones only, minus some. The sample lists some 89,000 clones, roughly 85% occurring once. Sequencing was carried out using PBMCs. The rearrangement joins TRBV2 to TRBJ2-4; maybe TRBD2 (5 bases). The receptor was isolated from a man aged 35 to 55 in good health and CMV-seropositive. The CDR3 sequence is CASTEERARGKGNF. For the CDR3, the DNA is TGTGCCAGCACAGAGGAAAGGGCCCGAGGGAAAGGGAACTTC.